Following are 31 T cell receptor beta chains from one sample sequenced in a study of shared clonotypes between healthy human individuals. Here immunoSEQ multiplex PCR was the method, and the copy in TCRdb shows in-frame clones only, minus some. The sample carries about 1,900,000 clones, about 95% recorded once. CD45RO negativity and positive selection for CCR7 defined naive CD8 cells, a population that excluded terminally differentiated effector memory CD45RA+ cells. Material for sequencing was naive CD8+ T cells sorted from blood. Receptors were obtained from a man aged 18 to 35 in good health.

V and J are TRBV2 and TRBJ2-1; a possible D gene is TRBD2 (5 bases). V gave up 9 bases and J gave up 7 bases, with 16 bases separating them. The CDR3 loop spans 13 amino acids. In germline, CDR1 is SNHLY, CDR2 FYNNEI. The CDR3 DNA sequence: TGTGCCAGAGAGGGAGTAGCTGTAAATGAGCAGTTCTTC. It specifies CAREGVAVNEQFF.

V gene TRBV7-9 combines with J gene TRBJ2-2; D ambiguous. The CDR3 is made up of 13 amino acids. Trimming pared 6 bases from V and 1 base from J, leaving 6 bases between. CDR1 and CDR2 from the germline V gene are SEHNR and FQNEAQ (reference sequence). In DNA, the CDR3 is TGTGCCAGCAGTCAGTGGAACACCGGGGAGCTGTTTTTT. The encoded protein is CASSQWNTGELFF.

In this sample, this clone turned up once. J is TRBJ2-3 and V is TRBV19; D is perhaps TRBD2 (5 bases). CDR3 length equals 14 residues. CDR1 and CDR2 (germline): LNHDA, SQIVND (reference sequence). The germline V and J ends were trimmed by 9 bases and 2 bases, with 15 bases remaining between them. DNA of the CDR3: TGTGCCAGCAAGCGGTTAACCGACACAGATACGCAGTATTTT. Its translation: CASKRLTDTDTQYF.

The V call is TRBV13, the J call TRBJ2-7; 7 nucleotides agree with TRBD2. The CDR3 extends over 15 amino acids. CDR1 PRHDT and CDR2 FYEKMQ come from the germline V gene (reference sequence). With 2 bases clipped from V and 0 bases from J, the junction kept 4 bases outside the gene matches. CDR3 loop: CASSLHGGNSYEQYF. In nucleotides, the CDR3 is TGTGCCAGCAGCTTACACGGGGGGAACTCCTACGAGCAGTACTTC. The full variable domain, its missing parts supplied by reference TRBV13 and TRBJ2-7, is AAGVIQSPRHLIKEKRETATLKCYPIPRHDTVYWYQQGPGQDPQFLISFYEKMQSDKGSIPDRFSAQQFSDYHSELNMSSLELGDSALYFCASSLHGGNSYEQYFGPGTRLTVT.

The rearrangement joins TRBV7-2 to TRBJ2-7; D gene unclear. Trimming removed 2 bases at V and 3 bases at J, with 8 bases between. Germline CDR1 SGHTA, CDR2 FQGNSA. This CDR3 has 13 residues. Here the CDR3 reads CASSLPRGYEQYF. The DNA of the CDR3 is TGTGCCAGCAGCTTACCCCGAGGCTACGAGCAGTACTTC.

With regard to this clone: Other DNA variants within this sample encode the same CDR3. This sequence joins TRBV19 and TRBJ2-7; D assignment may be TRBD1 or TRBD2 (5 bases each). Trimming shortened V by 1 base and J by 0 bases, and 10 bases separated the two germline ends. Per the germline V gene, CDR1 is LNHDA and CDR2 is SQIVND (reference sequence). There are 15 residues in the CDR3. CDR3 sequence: CASSIGPGSSYEQYF. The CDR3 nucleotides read TGTGCCAGTAGTATAGGACCAGGGAGCTCCTACGAGCAGTACTTC.

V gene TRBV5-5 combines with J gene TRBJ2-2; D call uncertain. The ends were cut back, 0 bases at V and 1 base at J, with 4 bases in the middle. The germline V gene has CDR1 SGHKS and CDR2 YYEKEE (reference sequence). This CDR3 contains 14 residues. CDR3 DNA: TGTGCCAGCAGCTTGGCAGGGAACACCGGGGAGCTGTTTTTT. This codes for CASSLAGNTGELFF.

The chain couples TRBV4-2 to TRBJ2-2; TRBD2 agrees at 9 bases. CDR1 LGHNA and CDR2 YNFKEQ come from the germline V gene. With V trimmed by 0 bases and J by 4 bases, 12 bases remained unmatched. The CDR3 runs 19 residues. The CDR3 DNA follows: TGTGCCAGCAGCCAAGAGGGACTGTGGCTAGCGGGATTCACCGGGGAGCTGTTTTTT. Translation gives CASSQEGLWLAGFTGELFF.

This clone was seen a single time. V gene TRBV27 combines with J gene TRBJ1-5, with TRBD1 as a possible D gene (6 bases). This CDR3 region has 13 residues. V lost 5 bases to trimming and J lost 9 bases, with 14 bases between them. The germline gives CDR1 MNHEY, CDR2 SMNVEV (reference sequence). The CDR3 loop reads CASSLAQGRPQHF. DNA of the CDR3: TGTGCCAGCAGTCTCGCACAGGGAAGGCCCCAGCATTTT.

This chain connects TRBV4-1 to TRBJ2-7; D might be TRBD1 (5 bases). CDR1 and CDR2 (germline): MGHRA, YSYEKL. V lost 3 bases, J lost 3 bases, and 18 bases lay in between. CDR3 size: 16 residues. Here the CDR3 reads CASSHQSGKVYYEQYF. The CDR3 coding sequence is TGCGCCAGCAGCCATCAATCAGGGAAAGTCTACTACGAGCAGTACTTC.

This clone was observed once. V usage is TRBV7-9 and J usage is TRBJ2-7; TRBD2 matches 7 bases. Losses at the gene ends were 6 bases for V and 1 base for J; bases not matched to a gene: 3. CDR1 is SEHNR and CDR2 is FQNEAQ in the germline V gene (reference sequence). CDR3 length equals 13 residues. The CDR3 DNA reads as TGTGCCAGCAGGTCTAGCGGTTCCTACGAGCAGTACTTC. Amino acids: CASRSSGSYEQYF. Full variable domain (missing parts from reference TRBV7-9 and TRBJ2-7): DTGVSQNPRHKITKRGQNVTFRCDPISEHNRLYWYRQTLGQGPEFLTYFQNEAQLEKSRLLSDRFSAERPKGSFSTLEIQRTEQGDSAMYLCASRSSGSYEQYFGPGTRLTVT.

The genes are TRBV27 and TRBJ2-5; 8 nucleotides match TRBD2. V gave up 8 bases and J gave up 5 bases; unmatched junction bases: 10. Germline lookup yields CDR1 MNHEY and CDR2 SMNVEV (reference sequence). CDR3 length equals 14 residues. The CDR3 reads CASGNPGGWETQYF. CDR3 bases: TGTGCCAGCGGTAACCCGGGGGGGTGGGAGACCCAGTACTTC.

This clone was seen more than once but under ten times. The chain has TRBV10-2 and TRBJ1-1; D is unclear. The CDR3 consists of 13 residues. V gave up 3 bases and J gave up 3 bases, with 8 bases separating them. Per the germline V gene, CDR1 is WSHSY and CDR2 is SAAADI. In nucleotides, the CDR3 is TGCGCCAGCAGTGATGTTCAGGACACTGAAGCTTTCTTT. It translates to CASSDVQDTEAFF.

The CDR3 sequence: CASSYWRVSDEKLFF. The CDR3 DNA sequence: TGTGCCAGCAGTTACTGGCGGGTTTCGGATGAAAAACTGTTTTTT. The chain links TRBV6-6 to TRBJ1-4; D remains ambiguous. Trimming stripped 1 base from V and 6 bases from J, with 12 bases between. The length of the CDR3 is 15 residues. The germline CDR1 and CDR2 sequences are MNHNY and SVGAGI (reference sequence).

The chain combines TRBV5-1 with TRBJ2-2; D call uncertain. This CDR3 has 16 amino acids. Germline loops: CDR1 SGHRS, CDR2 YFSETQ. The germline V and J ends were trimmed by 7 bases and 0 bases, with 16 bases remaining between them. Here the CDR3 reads CASQGLGLTNTGELFF. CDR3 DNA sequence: TGCGCCAGCCAAGGGCTAGGGCTAACGAACACCGGGGAGCTGTTTTTT.

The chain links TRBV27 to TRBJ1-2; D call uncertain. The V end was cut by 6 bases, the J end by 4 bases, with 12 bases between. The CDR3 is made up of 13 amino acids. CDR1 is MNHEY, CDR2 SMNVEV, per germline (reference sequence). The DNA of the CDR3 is TGTGCCAGCAGGACCCGGGAGACCTATGGCTACACCTTC. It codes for CASRTRETYGYTF.

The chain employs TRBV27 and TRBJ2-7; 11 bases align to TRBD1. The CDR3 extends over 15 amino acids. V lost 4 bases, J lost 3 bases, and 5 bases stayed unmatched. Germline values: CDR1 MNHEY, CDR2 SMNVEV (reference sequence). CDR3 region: CASSWTGTGGYEQYF. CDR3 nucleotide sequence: TGTGCCAGCAGTTGGACCGGGACAGGGGGCTACGAGCAGTACTTC.

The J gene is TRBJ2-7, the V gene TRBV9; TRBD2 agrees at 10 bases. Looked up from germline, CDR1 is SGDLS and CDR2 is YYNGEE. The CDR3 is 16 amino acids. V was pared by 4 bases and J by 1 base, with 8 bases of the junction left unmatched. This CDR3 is CASSPSGLAASYEQYF. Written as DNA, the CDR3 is TGTGCCAGCAGCCCCTCTGGACTAGCGGCGTCCTACGAGCAGTACTTC.

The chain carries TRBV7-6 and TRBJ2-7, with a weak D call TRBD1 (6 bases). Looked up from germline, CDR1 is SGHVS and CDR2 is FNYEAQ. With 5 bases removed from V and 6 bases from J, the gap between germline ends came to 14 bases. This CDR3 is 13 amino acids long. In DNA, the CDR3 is TGTGCCAGCAGCCTGCGACAGGATCGCGAGCAGTACTTC. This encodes CASSLRQDREQYF.

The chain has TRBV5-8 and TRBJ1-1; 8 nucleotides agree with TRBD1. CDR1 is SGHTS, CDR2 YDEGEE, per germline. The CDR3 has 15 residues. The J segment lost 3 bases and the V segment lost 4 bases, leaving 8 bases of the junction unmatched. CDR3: CASSTDRGGDTEAFF. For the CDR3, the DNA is TGTGCCAGCAGCACTGACAGGGGAGGGGACACTGAAGCTTTCTTT. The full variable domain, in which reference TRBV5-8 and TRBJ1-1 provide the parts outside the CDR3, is EAGVTQSPTHLIKTRGQQATLRCSPISGHTSVYWYQQALGLGLQFLLWYDEGEERNRGNFPPRFSGRQFPNYSSELNVNALELEDSALYLCASSTDRGGDTEAFFGQGTRLTVV.

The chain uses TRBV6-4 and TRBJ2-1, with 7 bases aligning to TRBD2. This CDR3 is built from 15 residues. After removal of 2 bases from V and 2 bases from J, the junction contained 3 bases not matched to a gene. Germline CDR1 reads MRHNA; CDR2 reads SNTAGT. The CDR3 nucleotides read TGTGCCAGCAGTGACGTGGGGGGGGCCTACAATGAGCAGTTCTTC. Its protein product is CASSDVGGAYNEQFF.

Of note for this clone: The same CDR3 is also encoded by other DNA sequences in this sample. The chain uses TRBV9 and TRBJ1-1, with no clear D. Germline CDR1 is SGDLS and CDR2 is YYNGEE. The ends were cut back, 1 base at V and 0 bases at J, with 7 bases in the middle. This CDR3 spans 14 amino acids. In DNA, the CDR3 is TGTGCCAGCAGCGTAACAGACATGAACACTGAAGCTTTCTTT. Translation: CASSVTDMNTEAFF.

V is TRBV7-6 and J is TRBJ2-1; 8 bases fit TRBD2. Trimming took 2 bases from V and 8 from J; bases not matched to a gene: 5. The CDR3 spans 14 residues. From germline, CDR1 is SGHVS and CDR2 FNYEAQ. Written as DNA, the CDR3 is TGTGCCAGCAGCTTAAGCGGGAGTGGCTATGAGCAGTTCTTC. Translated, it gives CASSLSGSGYEQFF.

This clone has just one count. DNA of the CDR3: TGTGCCAGCAGTGAAGGGGGTAGGGGGCAATCGGAGGAGACCCAGTACTTC. As protein: CASSEGGRGQSEETQYF. This rearrangement joins TRBV2 to TRBJ2-5; the match to TRBD1 covers 7 bases. CDR1 and CDR2 from the germline V gene are SNHLY and FYNNEI. V lost 1 base and J lost 5; bases outside the gene matches: 13. CDR3 length: 17 residues.

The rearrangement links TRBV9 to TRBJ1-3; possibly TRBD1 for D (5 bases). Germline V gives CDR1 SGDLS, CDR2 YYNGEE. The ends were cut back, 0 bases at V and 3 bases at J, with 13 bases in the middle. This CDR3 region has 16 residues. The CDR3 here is CASSVVSGLNGNTIYF. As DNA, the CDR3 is TGTGCCAGCAGCGTAGTTTCGGGACTGAATGGAAACACCATATATTTT. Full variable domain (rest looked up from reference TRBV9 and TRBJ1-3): DSGVTQTPKHLITATGQRVTLRCSPRSGDLSVYWYQQSLDQGLQFLIQYYNGEERAKGNILERFSAQQFPDLHSELNLSSLELGDSALYFCASSVVSGLNGNTIYFGEGSWLTVV.

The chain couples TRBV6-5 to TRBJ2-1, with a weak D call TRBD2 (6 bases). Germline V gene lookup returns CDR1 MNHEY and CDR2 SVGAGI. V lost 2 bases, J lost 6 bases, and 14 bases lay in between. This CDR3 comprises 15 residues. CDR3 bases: TGTGCCAGCAGTTACAAGGCGGAGGGTTTCAATGAGCAGTTCTTC. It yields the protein CASSYKAEGFNEQFF.

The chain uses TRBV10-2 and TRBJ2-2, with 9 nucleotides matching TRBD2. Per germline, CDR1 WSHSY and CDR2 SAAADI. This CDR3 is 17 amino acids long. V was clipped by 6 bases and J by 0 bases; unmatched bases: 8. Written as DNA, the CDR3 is TGCGCCAGCAGACAGCTACTAGCGGGTTCGAACACCGGGGAGCTGTTTTTT. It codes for CASRQLLAGSNTGELFF.

CDR3 residues: CASSPNAPGTELETQYF. The CDR3 nucleotides read TGCGCCAGCAGTCCAAATGCTCCCGGGACAGAGCTGGAGACCCAGTACTTC. The chain recombines TRBV10-2 with TRBJ2-5; 7 nucleotides match TRBD1. CDR1 and CDR2 from the germline V gene are WSHSY and SAAADI. V lost 5 bases, J lost 5 bases, and 17 bases stayed unmatched. This CDR3 is 17 amino acids long.

The CDR3, as DNA: TGCGCCAGCAGCCAAGATTGGGGTCTAGCGGGAGTGACAGATACGCAGTATTTT. Its translation: CASSQDWGLAGVTDTQYF. The rearrangement joins TRBV4-3 to TRBJ2-3; 10 nucleotides agree with TRBD2. J gave up 3 bases and V 0 bases, and 9 bases lay outside the gene matches. The germline V gene encodes CDR1 LGHNA and CDR2 YSLEER. This CDR3 has 18 residues.

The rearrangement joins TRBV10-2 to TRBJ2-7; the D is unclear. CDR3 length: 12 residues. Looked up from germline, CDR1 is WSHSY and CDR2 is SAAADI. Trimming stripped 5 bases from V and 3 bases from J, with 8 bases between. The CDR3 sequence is CASSLGLYEQYF. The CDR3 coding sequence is TGCGCCAGCAGTTTGGGTCTCTACGAGCAGTACTTC.

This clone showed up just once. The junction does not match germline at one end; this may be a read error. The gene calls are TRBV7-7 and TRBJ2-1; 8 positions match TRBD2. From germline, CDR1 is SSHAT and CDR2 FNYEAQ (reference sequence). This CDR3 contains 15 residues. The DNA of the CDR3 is TGTGCTAGCAGCTACAAAGCGGGGGCCGGTGGTGAGCAGTTCTTC. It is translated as CASSYKAGAGGEQFF.